The sequence of this TCR beta chain was determined in a study of T cell repertoires in cytomegalovirus infection. Study information: Selected CMV epitopes included recently identified HLA-C-restricted ones as well as well-studied HLA-B-restricted ones. Matching HLA type, along with CMV infection, was indicated by public TCR beta signatures.

This clonotype has only a few counts. The antigen remains undetermined. Each CDR3 protein gets one entry after TCRdb re-called the reads with MiXCR. In the table there are around 800,000 distinct CDR3 sequences, about 30% of which are singletons. Study-wide findings and caveats: Dominating the ex vivo response were TCR beta clonotypes that were CMV-specific and HLA-C-restricted. Based on cumulative public TCR beta family frequency, carriers of CMV plus the relevant HLA were identified.

This CDR3 has 15 residues. Looked up from germline, CDR1 is MDHEN and CDR2 is SYDVKM. Trimming removed 1 base at V and 0 bases at J, with 9 bases between. This specimen was cultured CD8+ T cells from PBMCs, taken from culture after CMV antigen stimulation. The J gene is TRBJ1-1, the V gene TRBV28, with no clear D. This clonotype was obtained from a human donor in good health (CMV status not recorded). Some clones in this sample may be carry-over from other donors' samples. The chain's CDR3 is CASSLYPLMNTEAFF. In DNA, the CDR3 is TGTGCCAGCAGTTTATACCCCCTTATGAACACTGAAGCTTTCTTT.